These 32 T cell receptor beta chains were sequenced from one sample in a study of blood T cell repertoires in COVID-19. Assay: immunoSEQ multiplex PCR; the TCRdb copy retains only in-frame clones and omits some. Of around 290,000 clones listed, about 89% were seen once; the top ten hold 2.6%. Sequenced input: PBMCs or T cells enriched from blood (not recorded which). These receptors all come from a woman younger than 35 who had recovered from COVID-19.

The chain joins TRBV4-1 to TRBJ2-5; the D gene is possibly TRBD2 (5 bases). V was shortened by 1 base and J by 1 base, with 13 bases between the two germline ends. From germline, CDR1 is MGHRA and CDR2 YSYEKL. The CDR3 contains 16 residues. This CDR3 is CASSQVSGMIQETQYF. CDR3 bases: TGCGCCAGCAGCCAAGTTTCCGGGATGATCCAAGAGACCCAGTACTTC.

The chain carries TRBV7-3 and TRBJ2-3; D is perhaps TRBD2 (6 bases). Between the trimmed V and J ends, which lost 4 bases and 1 base, there was a span of 12 bases. Germline CDR1 reads SGHTA; CDR2 reads FQGTGA. This CDR3 is built from 15 residues. The CDR3 nucleotides are TGTGCCAGCAGCTGGAGTTCTAGCGGCACAGATACGCAGTATTTT. Translating gives CASSWSSSGTDTQYF.

The chain joins TRBV10-2 to TRBJ1-5; 9 positions agree with TRBD1. The ends lost 3 bases at V and 7 bases at J; junction bases unmatched: 4. The CDR3 has 14 residues. Germline lookup yields CDR1 WSHSY and CDR2 SAAADI. CDR3 DNA sequence: TGCGCCAGCAGTGAACAGGGGGCTGGCCAGCCCCAGCATTTT. This sequence encodes CASSEQGAGQPQHF.

The V call is TRBV27, the J call TRBJ2-1; D ambiguous. Trimming took off 3 bases at V and 6 bases at J, with 12 bases between the two ends. CDR1 is MNHEY, CDR2 SMNVEV, per germline (reference sequence). The CDR3 is 14 amino acids. In DNA form, the CDR3 reads TGTGCCAGCAGTTTCCTAACCCCGCCCAATGAGCAGTTCTTC. Its protein is CASSFLTPPNEQFF.

Only one count was recorded for this clone. The chain has TRBV4-3 and TRBJ1-4; TRBD1 agrees at 7 bases. V gave up 1 base and J gave up 9 bases; unmatched junction bases: 14. The CDR3 runs to 17 residues. CDR1 and CDR2 from the germline V gene are LGHNA and YSLEER. The CDR3 nucleotides are TGCGCCAGCAGCCAAGGTGCGCGCCTTAACAGGGGCCAAAAACTGTTTTTT. It specifies CASSQGARLNRGQKLFF.

This chain connects TRBV5-6 to TRBJ2-7; TRBD2 is a possible D gene (6 bases). The length of the CDR3 is 15 residues. Germline V lookup: CDR1 SGHDT, CDR2 YYEEEE. The V and J ends lost 1 base and 0 bases respectively, with 11 bases between them. CDR3 nucleotide sequence: TGTGCCAGCAGCTTGCGGCGGGATCTCTCCTACGAGCAGTACTTC. It specifies CASSLRRDLSYEQYF.

The chain joins TRBV6-1 to TRBJ2-7; TRBD1 matches at 7 bases. CDR1 is MNHNS, CDR2 SASEGT, per germline. J lost 0 bases, V lost 0 bases, and 20 bases had no gene match. The CDR3 is made up of 21 amino acids. The chain's CDR3 is CASSEAPRQGILLTSSYEQYF. The CDR3 DNA reads as TGTGCCAGCAGTGAAGCGCCCCGACAGGGAATTTTGCTCACAAGCTCCTACGAGCAGTACTTC.

V gene TRBV10-3 combines with J gene TRBJ2-7; no firm D call. The CDR3 has 12 amino acids. V lost 4 bases and J 6 bases, leaving 10 bases between the germline ends. In germline, CDR1 is ENHRY, CDR2 SYGVKD. The CDR3 loop is CAISASSREQYF. CDR3 DNA: TGTGCCATCAGTGCCTCGTCCCGCGAGCAGTACTTC.

The chain recombines TRBV30 with TRBJ1-2; no clear D. The CDR3 contains 14 residues. From germline, CDR1 is GTSNPN and CDR2 SVGIG (reference sequence). V lost 2 bases to trimming and J lost 3 bases, with 13 bases between them. The CDR3 nucleotides read TGTGCCTGGAGTTTAAACAACGGGGACTATGGCTACACCTTC. Its translation: CAWSLNNGDYGYTF.

The chain is built from TRBV7-9 and TRBJ1-2; D ambiguous. Germline CDR1 is SEHNR and CDR2 is FQNEAQ (reference sequence). V shed 3 bases and J shed 7 bases, with 9 bases lying between them. The CDR3 contains 12 residues. Here the CDR3 reads CASSFRQSGYTF. DNA of the CDR3: TGTGCCAGCAGCTTTCGTCAGTCTGGCTACACCTTC.

The chain carries TRBV7-2 and TRBJ2-3; 9 bases are shared with TRBD2. The CDR3 consists of 17 residues. Trimming at V came to 0 bases and at J to 6 bases, leaving 10 bases not matched to a gene. Germline V gives CDR1 SGHTA, CDR2 FQGNSA. The CDR3 nucleotides are TGTGCCAGCAGCTTAGCCCCGGGTAGCGGGAGACGGGATACGCAGTATTTT. It translates to CASSLAPGSGRRDTQYF.

The rearrangement links TRBV11-2 to TRBJ2-1; TRBD2 aligns across 13 bases. After removal of 7 bases from V and 10 bases from J, the junction contained 7 bases not matched to a gene. Germline V lookup: CDR1 SGHAT, CDR2 FQNNGV. The CDR3 is 14 residues long. The CDR3 is CASTPTSGRPEQFF. The CDR3 DNA is TGTGCCAGCACCCCGACTAGCGGGAGGCCCGAGCAGTTCTTC.

The genes are TRBV30 and TRBJ1-5; 11 bases line up with TRBD1. CDR1 and CDR2 (germline): GTSNPN, SVGIG (reference sequence). V dropped 4 bases and J dropped 7; count of bases not matched to a gene: 6. The CDR3 consists of 14 residues. CDR3 DNA sequence: TGTGCCTGGAATGGACAGGGGGCATGGCAGCCCCAGCATTTT. Residues: CAWNGQGAWQPQHF.

This clone came up once. One end of the junction varies from germline; a read error may be responsible. The chain is built from TRBV6-1 and TRBJ1-5; TRBD1 agrees at 10 bases. There are 15 residues in the CDR3. Germline V gives CDR1 MNHNS, CDR2 SASEGT. The CDR3 region is CASREGQGGYQPQHF. DNA for the CDR3: TGTGCCAGCAGGGAAGGACAGGGGGGGTATCAGCCCCAGCATTTT.

This chain links TRBV29-1 with TRBJ1-3; 7 bases map to TRBD1. Looked up from germline, CDR1 is SQVTM and CDR2 is ANQGSEA. This CDR3 contains 16 residues. With V trimmed by 5 bases and J by 0 bases, 10 bases remained unmatched. Written as DNA, the CDR3 is TGCAGCGTTTACGCCGGCAGGGGGGCCTCTGGAAACACCATATATTTT. Translated: CSVYAGRGASGNTIYF.

The chain employs TRBV9 and TRBJ2-5, with no clear D. CDR1 SGDLS and CDR2 YYNGEE come from the germline V gene. This CDR3 comprises 13 residues. Trimming cost V 4 bases and J 0 bases, with 7 bases left between them. The CDR3 spells CASSTRNQETQYF. The CDR3 nucleotides read TGTGCCAGCAGCACACGCAACCAAGAGACCCAGTACTTC.

DNA for the CDR3: TGTGCCAGCAGCCAATTGGGGGGGCAATCCTACGAGCAGTACTTC. Protein: CASSQLGGQSYEQYF. This chain links TRBV16 with TRBJ2-7, with TRBD2 as a possible D gene (7 bases). In germline, CDR1 is KGHSY, CDR2 FQNENV. Between the trimmed V and J ends, which lost 1 base and 1 base, there was a span of 11 bases. The CDR3 is 15 residues long. The full variable domain, its missing parts supplied by reference TRBV16 and TRBJ2-7, is GEEVAQTPKHLVRGEGQKAKLYCAPIKGHSYVFWYQQVLKNEFKFLISFQNENVFDETGMPKERFSAKCLPNSPCSLEIQATKLEDSAVYFCASSQLGGQSYEQYFGPGTRLTVT.

This rearrangement joins TRBV9 to TRBJ1-3; TRBD1 is a possible D gene (6 bases). Germline CDR1 SGDLS, CDR2 YYNGEE. The CDR3 totals 16 residues. Trimming removed 0 bases from V and 0 bases from J, with 10 bases in between. The CDR3 nucleotides read TGTGCCAGCAGCGTAGGCGGCAGGGGCTCTGGAAACACCATATATTTT. It is translated as CASSVGGRGSGNTIYF.

The chain carries TRBV9 and TRBJ2-1, with TRBD2 matching 9 bases. J lost 10 bases, V lost 1 base, and 27 bases had no gene match. The CDR3 covers 21 residues. CDR1 and CDR2 (germline): SGDLS, YYNGEE. As DNA, the CDR3 is TGTGCCAGCAGCGTAAACTCCGTGCTTGGCCCGGGAGCGGGAGGCTCAGGGGAGCAGTTCTTC. Amino acid sequence: CASSVNSVLGPGAGGSGEQFF.

The V call is TRBV28, the J call TRBJ1-5; 8 bases agree with TRBD1. Germline CDR1 reads MDHEN; CDR2 reads SYDVKM. V shed 8 bases and J 3 bases; nucleotides not matched to a gene: 6. CDR3 length equals 14 residues. CDR3 amino acids: CASELDRVNQPQHF. The CDR3 nucleotides are TGTGCCAGCGAACTGGACAGGGTCAATCAGCCCCAGCATTTT. Complete variable domain (other parts from reference TRBV28 and TRBJ1-5): DVKVTQSSRYLVKRTGEKVFLECVQDMDHENMFWYRQDPGLGLRLIYFSYDVKMKEKGDIPEGYSVSREKKERFSLILESASTNQTSMYLCASELDRVNQPQHFGDGTRLSIL.

The rearrangement links TRBV5-1 to TRBJ2-5, with 7 bases aligning to TRBD2. J lost 1 base, V lost 2 bases, and 2 bases had no gene match. Germline values: CDR1 SGHRS, CDR2 YFSETQ. There are 14 residues in the CDR3. The CDR3 DNA is TGCGCCAGCAGCTTTTCGGGGGGCCAAGAGACCCAGTACTTC. Translated, it gives CASSFSGGQETQYF.

The chain uses TRBV27 and TRBJ2-3, with D possibly TRBD2 on 6 matching bases. Between the trimmed V and J ends, which lost 2 bases and 6 bases, there was a span of 21 bases. Germline V gene sequence: CDR1 MNHEY, CDR2 SMNVEV (reference sequence). The CDR3 runs 17 residues. The CDR3 DNA is TGTGCCAGCAGTTTAGCGGTTTCGACTAGTCGGGTGGATACGCAGTATTTT. Protein: CASSLAVSTSRVDTQYF.

This rearrangement joins TRBV24-1 to TRBJ2-2; D might be TRBD1 (6 bases). V gave up 7 bases and J gave up 5 bases, with 10 bases separating them. CDR1 is KGHDR and CDR2 is SFDVKD in the germline V gene. The CDR3 has 13 amino acids. The CDR3 here is CATSARGTGELFF. CDR3 nucleotides: TGTGCCACCAGCGCAAGGGGGACCGGGGAGCTGTTTTTT.

The chain links TRBV5-5 to TRBJ1-1; tentatively, D is TRBD1 (6 bases). Germline-derived CDR1 and CDR2 are SGHKS and YYEKEE (reference sequence). The length of the CDR3 is 12 residues. V lost 4 bases and J 11 bases, leaving 15 bases between the germline ends. The CDR3 DNA reads as TGTGCCAGCAGCAAGGTCACAGGGATCGCTTTCTTT. It specifies CASSKVTGIAFF.

DNA of the CDR3: TGTGCCAGCAGCTTGGGACTAGCGGGTGGAACAGATACGCAGTATTTT. Protein sequence: CASSLGLAGGTDTQYF. The chain has TRBV7-3 and TRBJ2-3; 12 bases line up with TRBD2. The CDR3 is 16 residues long. The trim removed 3 bases at V and 3 bases at J, leaving 4 bases unmatched. Germline CDR1 and CDR2: SGHTA and FQGTGA.

The V call is TRBV5-1, the J call TRBJ2-2; the D gene is possibly TRBD1 (7 bases). Trimming pared 4 bases from V and 4 bases from J, leaving 14 bases between. This CDR3 is 15 amino acids long. Germline values: CDR1 SGHRS, CDR2 YFSETQ. The CDR3 DNA is TGCGCCAGCAGCCCCGGGACAGCGGGCACCGGGGAGCTGTTTTTT. As protein: CASSPGTAGTGELFF.

V and J are TRBV3-1 (or the pseudogene TRBV3-2) and TRBJ2-7, with TRBD1 matching over 8 bases. The CDR3 length is 15 residues. J was trimmed by 4 bases and V by 4 bases; bases with no gene match: 9. Germline-derived CDR1 and CDR2 are LGHDT and YNNKEL (reference sequence). The CDR3: CASSLMTGVVYEQYF. The CDR3 DNA reads as TGTGCCAGCAGCCTGATGACAGGGGTGGTGTACGAGCAGTACTTC.

This sequence joins TRBV7-9 and TRBJ1-5, with a weak D call TRBD1 (5 bases). Trimming pared 6 bases from V and 1 base from J, leaving 10 bases between. From germline, CDR1 is SEHNR and CDR2 FQNEAQ (reference sequence). This CDR3 is 14 amino acids long. The CDR3 loop is CASSSSGSNQPQHF. The CDR3 DNA follows: TGTGCCAGCAGTTCCTCAGGGAGCAATCAGCCCCAGCATTTT.

CDR3 in amino acids: CASSFSSLGAEAFF. For the CDR3, the DNA is TGTGCCAGCAGCTTTTCCAGCTTAGGGGCTGAAGCTTTCTTT. V is TRBV11-3 and J is TRBJ1-1; D perhaps matches TRBD1 (5 bases). The CDR3 runs to 14 residues. Germline V CDR1 and CDR2: SGHNT, YENEEA. The V end was cut by 3 bases, the J end by 6 bases, with 14 bases between.

The CDR3 loop reads CASSSILESGYTF. The CDR3, as DNA: TGTGCCAGCAGCTCGATCCTGGAGTCTGGCTACACCTTC. V is TRBV11-2 and J is TRBJ1-2; D not certain. The germline V gene has CDR1 SGHAT and CDR2 FQNNGV. Trimming shortened V by 4 bases and J by 7 bases, and 13 bases separated the two germline ends. The CDR3 loop spans 13 amino acids.

This rearrangement joins TRBV11-3 to TRBJ2-4; a possible D gene is TRBD1 (6 bases). CDR3 length: 14 amino acids. Trimming stripped 1 base from V and 5 bases from J, with 9 bases between. CDR1 SGHNT and CDR2 YENEEA come from the germline V gene. For the CDR3, the DNA is TGTGCCAGCAGCTTAGGAGGGGGAGAAAACATTCAGTACTTC. Translated: CASSLGGGENIQYF.

The chain combines TRBV12-3 or TRBV12-4 with TRBJ2-7; 7 bases are shared with TRBD2. The trim removed 4 bases at V and 4 bases at J, leaving 4 bases unmatched. CDR3 length: 13 residues. The CDR3 here is CASSSGTTYEQYF. The CDR3 DNA is TGTGCCAGCAGTTCCGGGACTACATACGAGCAGTACTTC.